One sample yielded the 8 T cell receptor beta chains listed below, sequenced in a study of control samples from healthy donors and cancer patients. This table comes from immunoSEQ multiplex PCR, and its TCRdb copy is limited to in-frame clones, with some not included. The sample has 150,000 to 200,000 clones; over 85% are singletons. Source material: blood. These TCRs come from a woman in her sixties in good health.

The J gene is TRBJ2-6, the V gene TRBV4-1; the D is unclear. Deletions cut 0 bases from V and 4 bases from J, with 7 bases between. This CDR3 contains 15 residues. Germline CDR1 is MGHRA and CDR2 is YSYEKL. CDR3 region: CASSQEVRGANVLTF. CDR3 sequence (DNA): TGCGCCAGCAGCCAAGAAGTGAGGGGGGCCAACGTCCTGACTTTC.

The CDR3 DNA reads as TGTGCCAGCAGCCCTATTGGGCCGCGCTATGGCTACACCTTC. Protein product: CASSPIGPRYGYTF. The J gene is TRBJ1-2, the V gene TRBV9; D remains unclear. Germline lookup yields CDR1 SGDLS and CDR2 YYNGEE. Trimming shortened V by 4 bases and J by 4 bases, and 14 bases separated the two germline ends. CDR3 length equals 14 residues.

The chain is built from TRBV6-6 and TRBJ1-1; 8 bases align to TRBD1. The CDR3 spans 14 residues. The ends lost 6 bases at V and 5 bases at J; junction bases unmatched: 8. Germline CDR1 is MNHNY and CDR2 is SVGAGI (reference sequence). CDR3: CASRYRGLETEAFF. The CDR3 DNA reads as TGTGCCAGCAGATACAGGGGGTTGGAGACTGAAGCTTTCTTT.

This clone was found once. This chain joins TRBV18 and TRBJ1-2; perhaps TRBD1 as D (5 bases). Trimming cost V 3 bases and J 10 bases, with 15 bases left between them. This CDR3 contains 13 residues. Germline V gives CDR1 KGHSH, CDR2 LQKENI. The CDR3 DNA sequence: TGTGCCAGCTCACCGGGGGTTTCGAGGGACTACACCTTC. This translates into CASSPGVSRDYTF.

The chain has TRBV25-1 and TRBJ1-2; D might be TRBD1 (6 bases). The V end was cut by 6 bases, the J end by 8 bases, with 16 bases between. This CDR3 is 13 amino acids long. Germline CDR1 is MGHDK and CDR2 is SYGVNS. The CDR3 DNA reads as TGTGCCAGCAGACTTGAGCGGCAGGGGGGCTACACCTTC. Translating gives CASRLERQGGYTF.

The chain's CDR3 is CASGMGHQSGYTF. CDR3 nucleotide sequence: TGTGCCAGCGGGATGGGACATCAAAGTGGCTACACCTTC. The chain links TRBV5-6 to TRBJ1-2; tentative D call: TRBD1 (6 bases). The CDR3 is 13 amino acids. Trimming took 7 bases from V and 7 from J, leaving 17 bases between them. CDR1 is SGHDT and CDR2 is YYEEEE in the germline V gene.

The chain employs TRBV28 and TRBJ2-3; D gene unclear. Germline V gives CDR1 MDHEN, CDR2 SYDVKM. CDR3 length: 11 residues. Trimming stripped 5 bases from V and 3 bases from J, with 3 bases between. The CDR3 DNA sequence: TGTGCCAGCAGTCAAACAGATACGCAGTATTTT. It codes for CASSQTDTQYF.

The chain uses TRBV5-1 and TRBJ1-2; D is undetermined. The CDR3 runs 13 residues. Deletions cut 0 bases from V and 3 bases from J, with 6 bases between. From germline, CDR1 is SGHRS and CDR2 YFSETQ. The CDR3 protein is CASSLDRDYGYTF. The DNA of the CDR3 is TGCGCCAGCAGCTTGGACAGAGACTATGGCTACACCTTC.